This TCR beta chain originates from a study of blood T cells in healthy people across ages. Together with a sample-barcoded 5' primer, a J-beta primer mix was included in a second PCR lasting roughly 6 to 12 cycles. TCRdb used MiXCR to reprocess the 5' RACE reads, holding one entry per CDR3 protein. The table shows about 970,000 distinct CDR3 sequences, with roughly half occurring only once. The CDR3 is 13 amino acids. Germline V lookup: CDR1 DFQATT, CDR2 SNEGSKA (reference sequence). The V gene lost 3 bases and the J gene lost 5 bases, with 14 bases spanning the gap. The TCR comes from a woman aged 60-75 years in good health. The sequenced sample was blood. The V call is TRBV20-1, the J call TRBJ2-7; D remains unclear. The CDR3 here is CSASRSPRNEQYF. In DNA, the CDR3 is TGCAGTGCTAGCCGCTCCCCTAGGAACGAGCAGTACTTC.